These 22 T cell receptor beta chains share one sample of origin, sequenced in a study of Graves' ophthalmopathy and Graves' hyperthyroidism. Amplification from RNA transcripts yielded the TCR beta CDR3 regions. After a first-round RT-PCR with HTBI primers, a second-round multiplex PCR was run. TCRdb used MiXCR to reprocess the multiplex PCR reads, holding one entry per CDR3 protein. The repertoire holds 740,000 or so distinct CDR3 sequences, with roughly 41% as singletons. The sequenced material came from peripheral blood. These receptor sequences come from an adult man with Graves' ophthalmopathy.

The gene calls are TRBV12-5 and TRBJ1-1; D uncertain. CDR1 and CDR2 (germline): LGHNT, FRNRAP. Trimming took off 3 bases at V and 0 bases at J, with 14 bases between the two ends. The CDR3 loop spans 16 amino acids. The CDR3 region is CASGFGVFGMNTEAFF. The CDR3, as DNA: TGTGCTAGTGGTTTCGGGGTCTTTGGGATGAACACTGAAGCTTTCTTT.

This clonotype was seen at least ten times. CDR3: CATSDSRQAGNQPQHF. Written as DNA, the CDR3 is TGTGCCACCAGTGACTCCCGACAGGCGGGCAATCAGCCCCAGCATTTT. V and J are TRBV24-1 and TRBJ1-5; tentatively, D is TRBD1 (6 bases). This CDR3 spans 16 amino acids. CDR1 KGHDR and CDR2 SFDVKD come from the germline V gene. Trimming stripped 4 bases from V and 2 bases from J, with 14 bases between.

This clonotype was recorded many times. The chain carries TRBV7-6 and TRBJ1-6; D unclear. The CDR3 has 15 residues. Trimming cost V 1 base and J 6 bases, with 10 bases left between them. CDR1 SGHVS and CDR2 FNYEAQ come from the germline V gene. This CDR3 is CASSLVAGSNSPLHF. CDR3 DNA sequence: TGTGCCAGCAGCTTAGTTGCTGGGAGTAATTCACCCCTCCACTTT.

The chain recombines TRBV2 with TRBJ1-5; TRBD1 matches at 10 bases. V was pared by 6 bases and J by 7 bases, with 12 bases of the junction left unmatched. Germline CDR1 and CDR2: SNHLY and FYNNEI. The CDR3 sequence is 16 residues long. CDR3 sequence (DNA): TGTGCCAGCAGCCCTCCGGGACAGGGGCGGGGGCAGCCCCAGCATTTT. Protein product: CASSPPGQGRGQPQHF.

This chain's CDR3 is CAPRWISGSYEQYF. The CDR3 region has the DNA TGTGCCCCCCGCTGGATTAGCGGCTCCTACGAGCAGTACTTC. The rearrangement uses TRBV11-1 and TRBJ2-7, with a tentative D call TRBD2 (6 bases). This CDR3 comprises 14 residues. Trimming cost V 11 bases and J 0 bases, with 17 bases left between them. Germline V gene lookup returns CDR1 SGHAT and CDR2 FQDESV (reference sequence).

Points on this clonotype: The junction departs from germline at one end; a sequencing error may be responsible. The chain employs TRBV11-2 and TRBJ1-1; D ambiguous. The CDR3 is 15 amino acids. Germline V CDR1 and CDR2: SGHAT, FQNNGV. DNA of the CDR3: TGCGCCAGCAGCCAAGGTGCTAACAGGAACACTGAAGCTTTCTTT. Its protein is CASSQGANRNTEAFF.

This clonotype has a count of ten or more. The chain uses TRBV2 and TRBJ2-5; D remains ambiguous. Germline-derived CDR1 and CDR2 are SNHLY and FYNNEI. V gave up 0 bases and J gave up 5 bases, with 10 bases separating them. CDR3 length equals 14 residues. The chain's CDR3 is CASSEAGNTETQYF. CDR3 DNA sequence: TGTGCCAGCAGTGAAGCGGGGAACACGGAGACCCAGTACTTC.

This clonotype has at least ten counts. This sequence joins TRBV19 and TRBJ1-6; maybe TRBD1 (5 bases). Trimming took off 5 bases at V and 9 bases at J, with 14 bases between the two ends. The CDR3 totals 14 residues. Germline V CDR1 and CDR2: LNHDA, SQIVND (reference sequence). The CDR3 sequence is CASSPARVLSPLHF. For the CDR3, the DNA is TGTGCCAGTAGTCCCGCCAGGGTCCTTTCACCCCTCCACTTT.

The gene calls are TRBV7-9 and TRBJ2-2; either TRBD1 or TRBD2 may fit D (5 bases each). CDR3 length: 17 amino acids. CDR1 and CDR2 (germline): SEHNR, FQNEAQ (reference sequence). Trimming took off 4 bases at V and 1 base at J, with 16 bases between the two ends. CDR3 DNA: TGTGCCAGCAGCTATGCGCCCGGGACGGAGAACACCGGGGAGCTGTTTTTT. It translates to CASSYAPGTENTGELFF.

Remarks on this clonotype: Mismatch with germline at one junction end may stem from a read error. The V call is TRBV10-2, the J call TRBJ1-4; D is unclear. This CDR3 region has 16 residues. Germline V gene sequence: CDR1 WSHSY, CDR2 SAAADI. CDR3 sequence (DNA): TGCGCCAGCAGTGAGTCGTACGGCCCAACCAATGAAAAACTGTTTTTT. Its protein is CASSESYGPTNEKLFF.

This clonotype was detected a few times. The chain joins TRBV20-1 to TRBJ2-5, with 8 nucleotides matching TRBD1. CDR1 is DFQATT, CDR2 SNEGSKA, per germline (reference sequence). The length of the CDR3 is 13 residues. Here the CDR3 reads CRPKDRDKETQYF. The CDR3 DNA is TGCAGACCAAAGGACAGGGATAAAGAGACCCAGTACTTC.

The genes are TRBV14 and TRBJ2-3, with D perhaps being TRBD1 or TRBD2 (5 bases each). This CDR3 comprises 15 residues. V lost 5 bases and J lost 0, with 12 bases in between. Germline CDR1 and CDR2: SGHDN and FVKESK. CDR3 nucleotides: TGTGCCAGCAGCGCCCAGGGAGTTAGCACAGATACGCAGTATTTT. Its translation is CASSAQGVSTDTQYF. Using reference TRBV14 and TRBJ2-3 for the parts outside the CDR3, the full variable domain is EAGVTQFPSHSVIEKGQTVTLRCDPISGHDNLYWYRRVMGKEIKFLLHFVKESKQDESGMPNNRFLAERTGGTYSTLKVQPAELEDSGVYFCASSAQGVSTDTQYFGPGTRLTVL.

In regard to this clonotype: With a much larger clone just one base away, this may be a read error. The chain employs TRBV7-9 and TRBJ1-2; 7 bases are shared with TRBD1. The germline V gene encodes CDR1 SEHNR and CDR2 FQNEAQ (reference sequence). V lost 6 bases to trimming and J lost 0 bases; unmatched junction nucleotides: 7. The CDR3 sequence is 15 residues long. CDR3 sequence reads: CASSGDRATNYGYTF. CDR3 DNA: TGTGCCAGCAGTGGTGACAGGGCCACTAACTATGGCTACACCTTC.

The gene calls are TRBV2 and TRBJ2-3, with D possibly matching TRBD2 (5 bases). The CDR3 has 15 residues. Germline V CDR1 and CDR2: SNHLY, FYNNEI. The V gene lost 2 bases and the J gene lost 3 bases, with 12 bases spanning the gap. The DNA for the CDR3 is TGTGCCAGCAGTGAACTCCCGGGAATAACAGATACGCAGTATTTT. Its translation is CASSELPGITDTQYF.

The chain carries TRBV29-1 and TRBJ1-4, with D perhaps TRBD1 (5 bases). The germline V and J ends were trimmed by 4 bases and 3 bases, with 18 bases remaining between them. Per germline, CDR1 SQVTM and CDR2 ANQGSEA. The CDR3 runs to 16 residues. CDR3 sequence reads: CSVAPSGGTANEKLFF. CDR3 bases: TGCAGCGTTGCCCCCTCGGGCGGGACCGCTAATGAAAAACTGTTTTTT.

V gene TRBV19 combines with J gene TRBJ1-4; no firm D call. Germline V lookup: CDR1 LNHDA, CDR2 SQIVND (reference sequence). The CDR3 runs to 15 residues. The V gene lost 5 bases and the J gene lost 0 bases, with 10 bases spanning the gap. The CDR3 bases are TGTGCCAGTAGTCGTAAACGGGCAACTAATGAAAAACTGTTTTTT. It is translated as CASSRKRATNEKLFF.

Note on this clonotype: This could be a read error, since a much larger clone is one nucleotide away. This rearrangement joins TRBV5-1 to TRBJ2-7, with 8 bases aligning to TRBD1. CDR3 size: 13 residues. Per the germline V gene, CDR1 is SGHRS and CDR2 is YFSETQ. The V gene end was trimmed by 1 base and the J gene end by 8 bases; junction bases not matched to a gene: 5. In nucleotides, the CDR3 is TGCGCCAGCAGCTTGCAGGGGGCAGGGAAGCAGTACTTC. Its protein is CASSLQGAGKQYF.

Notes on this clonotype: This may arise from a read error, as a much more abundant clone is one base away. The CDR3 carries no conserved terminal phenylalanine or tryptophan, so it likely arises from a read error. This chain uses TRBV29-1 with TRBJ1-1; tentatively, D is TRBD1 (5 bases). Trimming removed 5 bases from V and 0 bases from J, with 16 bases in between. The CDR3 runs 15 residues. Germline CDR1 SQVTM, CDR2 ANQGSEA. The CDR3, as DNA: TGCAGCGTTTTGCCCGGGACTCCAATGAACACTGAAGCTTTCCTT. Encoded protein: CSVLPGTPMNTEAFL.

V gene TRBV9 combines with J gene TRBJ2-5; 8 bases fit TRBD1. The J call is doubtful: the DNA matches TRBJ2-7 better. This CDR3 spans 14 amino acids. Per the germline V gene, CDR1 is SGDLS and CDR2 is YYNGEE. The CDR3 region has the DNA TGTGCCAGCAGTACTGGACAGGGTAAATACGAGCAGTACTTC. Translation gives CASSTGQGKYEQYF.

As concerns this clonotype: Since a much larger clone is just one base distant, this may be a read error. The chain recombines TRBV7-2 with TRBJ2-5; unclear D gene. CDR3 size: 13 residues. Germline CDR1 reads SGHTA; CDR2 reads FQGNSA. V was clipped by 1 base and J by 3 bases, with 6 bases between them. The CDR3 spells CASSLVKEETQYF. In DNA form, the CDR3 reads TGTGCCAGCAGCTTAGTCAAGGAAGAGACCCAGTACTTC. Combining the CDR3 with reference TRBV7-2 and TRBJ2-5 gives the whole variable domain GAGVSQSPSNKVTEKGKDVELRCDPISGHTALYWYRQSLGQGLEFLIYFQGNSAPDKSGLPSDRFSAERTGGSVSTLTIQRTQQEDSAVYLCASSLVKEETQYFGPGTRLLVL.

This chain's CDR3 is CASSETPNTEAFF. CDR3 coding DNA: TGTGCCAGCAGCGAGACACCGAACACTGAAGCTTTCTTT. This rearrangement joins TRBV10-3 to TRBJ1-1; no reliable D call. With 10 bases removed from V and 1 base from J, the gap between germline ends came to 13 bases. Germline loops: CDR1 ENHRY, CDR2 SYGVKD. This CDR3 contains 13 residues.

Here the CDR3 reads CATMTWSTEAFF. CDR3 in DNA: TGTGCCACGATGACTTGGAGCACTGAAGCTTTCTTT. This chain uses TRBV10-3 with TRBJ1-1, with no clear D. Trimming took 10 bases from V and 4 from J, leaving 13 bases between them. CDR1 is ENHRY and CDR2 is SYGVKD in the germline V gene. CDR3 length: 12 residues.